Listed below are T cell receptor beta chains from one sample, sequenced in a study of monozygotic twins with inflammatory bowel disease. TCRdb reanalyzed the 5' RACE reads and collapses them to one entry per CDR3 protein, without DNA. The sample has tens of thousands of distinct CDR3 sequences; the top ten hold roughly 7.4%. The sequenced material came from blood. Source of these receptors: a human donor with ulcerative colitis or Crohn's disease, or a healthy co-twin of an affected twin (not recorded which). Each CDR3 is given with its conserved first and last residue. Each record gives: V gene, J gene, CDR3 protein.

v_call: TRBV6-1
j_call: TRBJ2-6
cdr3_aa: CASSEWPSGANVLTF

v_call: TRBV11-2
j_call: TRBJ2-7
cdr3_aa: CASSLTGNEQYF

v_call: TRBV5-6
j_call: TRBJ1-5
cdr3_aa: CASSRRGRIGDSNQPQHF

v_call: TRBV6-6
j_call: TRBJ1-2
cdr3_aa: CASSYSGEHYGYTF

v_call: TRBV5-8
j_call: TRBJ1-1
cdr3_aa: CASSLLNFFKTEAFF

v_call: TRBV20-1
j_call: TRBJ1-3
cdr3_aa: CSATDRAHGNTIYF

v_call: TRBV6-1
j_call: TRBJ2-1
cdr3_aa: CASSGGGGLNEQFF

v_call: TRBV5-1
j_call: TRBJ2-5
cdr3_aa: CASSLALGRETQYF

v_call: TRBV5-1
j_call: TRBJ1-4
cdr3_aa: CASSRDSPNEKLFF

v_call: TRBV20-1
j_call: TRBJ1-2
cdr3_aa: CSARSVGRGGGYGYTF

v_call: TRBV7-6
j_call: TRBJ1-5
cdr3_aa: CASSPSRGSNQPQHF

v_call: TRBV20-1
j_call: TRBJ2-1
cdr3_aa: CSATRQAYNEQFF

v_call: TRBV2
j_call: TRBJ1-4
cdr3_aa: CASRRQRNEKLFF

v_call: TRBV9
j_call: TRBJ2-5
cdr3_aa: CASSVRSHTEDTQYF

v_call: TRBV10-3
j_call: TRBJ2-3
cdr3_aa: CATNNRDTTDTQYF

v_call: TRBV20-1
j_call: TRBJ2-7
cdr3_aa: CSARGGGSLYEQYF

v_call: TRBV12-3/TRBV12-4
j_call: TRBJ1-5
cdr3_aa: CASSLADQGALRNQPQHF

v_call: TRBV20-1
j_call: TRBJ2-5
cdr3_aa: CSARDRRGTGGTQYF

v_call: TRBV13
j_call: TRBJ2-1
cdr3_aa: CASSLYRGEQFF

v_call: TRBV19
j_call: TRBJ1-1
cdr3_aa: CASSATPRAKEAFF

v_call: TRBV5-1
j_call: TRBJ1-6
cdr3_aa: CASSPGGGDSPLHF

v_call: TRBV5-6
j_call: TRBJ2-2
cdr3_aa: CASSFGTIPSGELFF

v_call: TRBV21-1
j_call: TRBJ1-1
cdr3_aa: CANPALVVDTEAFF

v_call: TRBV20-1
j_call: TRBJ2-5
cdr3_aa: CSADAGEQETQYF

v_call: TRBV7-8
j_call: TRBJ1-2
cdr3_aa: CASSPKQSANYGYTF

v_call: TRBV29-1
j_call: TRBJ2-7
cdr3_aa: CSVAATGKASYEQYF

v_call: TRBV5-1
j_call: TRBJ1-5
cdr3_aa: CASSLQGGDNQPQHF

v_call: TRBV20-1
j_call: TRBJ1-5
cdr3_aa: CSARDSRGPNQPQHF

v_call: TRBV19
j_call: TRBJ1-5
cdr3_aa: CASSIFLDSLDQPQHF

v_call: TRBV4-1
j_call: TRBJ2-2
cdr3_aa: CASSQLTGELFF

v_call: TRBV6-1
j_call: TRBJ1-5
cdr3_aa: CASMPGQGTNQPQHF

v_call: TRBV12-3/TRBV12-4
j_call: TRBJ1-6
cdr3_aa: CASSQQGTIPNSPLHF

v_call: TRBV7-2
j_call: TRBJ2-2
cdr3_aa: CASSAGATQAGELFF

v_call: TRBV12-3/TRBV12-4
j_call: TRBJ2-5
cdr3_aa: CASSLWTGAVETQYF

v_call: TRBV5-1
j_call: TRBJ1-1
cdr3_aa: CASSLVPTGENTEAFF

v_call: TRBV5-1
j_call: TRBJ2-1
cdr3_aa: CASSLVGTGQYNEQFF

v_call: TRBV4-1
j_call: TRBJ2-1
cdr3_aa: CASSQARGQVASGGNEQFF

v_call: TRBV29-1
j_call: TRBJ1-1
cdr3_aa: CSVERRENTEAFF

v_call: TRBV7-9
j_call: TRBJ2-5
cdr3_aa: CASSFFQGSVETQYF

v_call: TRBV5-6
j_call: TRBJ2-3
cdr3_aa: CASSFTGYGTDTQYF

v_call: TRBV5-1
j_call: TRBJ2-7
cdr3_aa: CASRRSGTEDYEQYF

v_call: TRBV27
j_call: TRBJ1-6
cdr3_aa: CASRWTKSSPLHF

v_call: TRBV27
j_call: TRBJ2-3
cdr3_aa: CATIPRTGYTDTQYF

v_call: TRBV3-1
j_call: TRBJ1-1
cdr3_aa: CASSQVRGRNLDTEAFF

v_call: TRBV5-1
j_call: TRBJ2-5
cdr3_aa: CASSFSGEYQETQYF

v_call: TRBV20-1
j_call: TRBJ2-7
cdr3_aa: CSARDDWAYEQYF

v_call: TRBV12-3/TRBV12-4
j_call: TRBJ1-5
cdr3_aa: CASTEVVGQPQHF

v_call: TRBV7-9
j_call: TRBJ2-2
cdr3_aa: CASSLRGTGELFF

v_call: TRBV18
j_call: TRBJ2-1
cdr3_aa: CASSPRILGLAGTYNEQFF

v_call: TRBV7-8
j_call: TRBJ1-2
cdr3_aa: CASSLEWQTGDYGYTF

v_call: TRBV6-1
j_call: TRBJ2-7
cdr3_aa: CASNRGTPYYEQYF